This TCR beta chain was obtained from a study of control samples from healthy donors and cancer patients. In germline, CDR1 is LGHNT, CDR2 FRNRAP. V was cut by 0 bases and J by 5 bases, with 29 bases left in between. The CDR3 runs to 21 residues. Data came from immunoSEQ multiplex PCR; TCRdb stores just in-frame clones and leaves some out. This sample has about 44,000 clones; around 87% occur once, and the top ten carry 10%. Sequences were obtained from PBMCs. The rearrangement uses TRBV12-5 and TRBJ2-1, with a possible D match to TRBD2 (5 bases). This receptor was identified in a woman in her sixties or seventies with lung cancer. The CDR3: CASGLVLGVLGGIPVDNEQFF. The CDR3 nucleotides read TGTGCTAGTGGTTTGGTACTTGGGGTTCTCGGAGGAATCCCGGTTGACAATGAGCAGTTCTTC.